This record concerns one TCR beta chain sequence. This sample was included in a study of blood T cell repertoires in COVID-19. One Seattle source followed patients from active infection through their disease course. Germline V lookup: CDR1 SGHTA, CDR2 FQGNSA. V lost 5 bases to trimming and J lost 6 bases; unmatched junction nucleotides: 12. The CDR3 loop spans 16 amino acids. Per the study methods: By means of reference gene primer amplification, nucleated cell counts were estimated. TCRdb's copy holds only in-frame clones and misses some; the assay was immunoSEQ multiplex PCR. That table furnishes V, J and clone size, whereas the DNA furnished D and trimming. This table holds hundreds of thousands of clones, roughly 89% found once.

Material: peripheral blood. The rearrangement joins TRBV7-2 to TRBJ2-2, with 7 bases that match TRBD1. The TCR sequence derives from a woman between 35 and 50 years old with COVID-19, enrolled during active disease. The CDR3 is CASSPRQGNSPGELFF. The CDR3 DNA sequence: TGTGCCAGCAGCCCCCGACAGGGTAATTCCCCCGGGGAGCTGTTTTTT.